This T cell receptor (beta chain) was observed in a study of tumor-infiltrating lymphocytes in localized non-small cell lung cancer. Study findings and constraints: Compared with uninvolved lung, tumors showed higher T cell infiltration by TCRbeta sequencing.

Germline CDR1 reads SEHNR; CDR2 reads FQNEAQ (reference sequence). The trim removed 5 bases at V and 0 bases at J, leaving 13 bases unmatched. CDR3 length: 18 residues. As regards this clone: Its antigen is as yet unknown.

The data were produced by immunoSEQ multiplex PCR, yet TCRdb's version contains in-frame clones alone and is incomplete. Of roughly 7,000 clones in the sample, just under 75% were seen once. The receptor's source is a human donor with non-small cell lung cancer. Material for sequencing was lung tumor tissue. The V gene is TRBV7-9, the J gene TRBJ2-4; 7 bases are a match to TRBD1. The CDR3 spells CASSPRDSNPLAKNIQYF. The CDR3 DNA follows: TGTGCCAGCAGCCCCCGGGACAGCAACCCCCTAGCCAAAAACATTCAGTACTTC.